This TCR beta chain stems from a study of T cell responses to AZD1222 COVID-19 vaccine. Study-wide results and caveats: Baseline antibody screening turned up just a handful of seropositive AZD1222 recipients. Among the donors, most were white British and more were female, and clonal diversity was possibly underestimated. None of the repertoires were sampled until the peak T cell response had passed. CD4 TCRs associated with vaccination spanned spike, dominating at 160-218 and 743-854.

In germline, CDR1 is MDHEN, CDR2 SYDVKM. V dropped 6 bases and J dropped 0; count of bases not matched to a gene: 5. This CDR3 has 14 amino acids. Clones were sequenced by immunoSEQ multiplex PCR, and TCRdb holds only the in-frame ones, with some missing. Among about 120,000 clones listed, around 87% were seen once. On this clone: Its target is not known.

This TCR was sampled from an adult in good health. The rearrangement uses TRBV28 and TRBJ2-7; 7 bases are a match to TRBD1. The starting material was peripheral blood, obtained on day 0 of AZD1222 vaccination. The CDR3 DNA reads TGTGCCAGCAGCTGGGACAGACTCTCCTACGAGCAGTACTTC. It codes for CASSWDRLSYEQYF. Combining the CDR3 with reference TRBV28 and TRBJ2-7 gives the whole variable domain DVKVTQSSRYLVKRTGEKVFLECVQDMDHENMFWYRQDPGLGLRLIYFSYDVKMKEKGDIPEGYSVSREKKERFSLILESASTNQTSMYLCASSWDRLSYEQYFGPGTRLTVT.